What follows is one TCR beta chain and its context. Antigen specificity is unknown. Germline lookup yields CDR1 LGHNA and CDR2 YSLEER. Losses at the gene ends were 4 bases for V and 10 bases for J; bases not matched to a gene: 11. The CDR3 runs 16 residues. This entry comes from a study of T cell responses to AZD1222 COVID-19 vaccine. Whole-study results and caveats: At study baseline, merely several AZD1222 recipients were seropositive. Clonal diversity was possibly underestimated, and white British individuals and females predominated among donors. Researchers report vaccine-associated CD4 TCRs spanning spike, with dominance at 160-218 and 743-854. A reported finding is that nearly half of spike-specific TCRs target unmutated variant regions.

Assay used: immunoSEQ multiplex PCR; TCRdb lists only in-frame clones, some missing. Of 100,000 to 150,000 clones detected, more than 80% appear once; the ten largest clones hold more than 4%. The receptor's source is an adult in good health. The chain couples TRBV4-3 to TRBJ2-1; 12 positions match TRBD1. The material sequenced was peripheral blood, taken on day 0 of AZD1222 vaccination. The CDR3 sequence: CASSLTPGQGASEQFF. In DNA form, the CDR3 reads TGCGCCAGCAGCCTCACGCCGGGACAGGGGGCTTCGGAGCAGTTCTTC.